This record looks at one T cell receptor beta chain sequence and its context. Its specificity is not known. This may come from a read error, since a much larger clone is one base off. Researchers made TCR beta libraries by using iRepertoire HTBI primers and running Arm-PCR on CDR3 regions. TCRdb redid the calling of the multiplex PCR reads with MiXCR, one entry per CDR3 protein. The repertoire holds around 460,000 distinct CDR3 sequences, about 15% seen once, with over 15% in the top ten. Noted time point: newly diagnosed GD, antithyroid drugs for less than 3 months. PBMCs were the source of the RNA used for TCR sequencing. The sample originates from a study of regulatory T cells in long-lasting Graves disease. Overall study results and limits: There was favoring of TRBV28, TRBJ1-2 and TRBJ2-5 in persistent disease. TCR diversity was lower in persistent Graves' patients (versus newly diagnosed ones).

The CDR3 is made up of 16 amino acids. The J segment lost 3 bases and the V segment lost 1 base, leaving 7 bases of the junction unmatched. The germline CDR1 and CDR2 sequences are SGDLS and YYNGEE. This sample was shared with a second study, whose subject was T cells in Graves' hyperthyroidism and ophthalmopathy. From that report: Primed by the HTBI set, a first-round RT-PCR was run on the TCR CDR3.

The sample in question was peripheral blood mononuclear cells (PBMCs), obtained at new diagnosis, from a patient treated with antithyroid drugs. V is TRBV9 and J is TRBJ2-7; 10 nucleotides align to TRBD2. The sequence was collected from a woman aged 50 to 60 with Graves disease. CDR3 in DNA: TGTGCCAGCAGCGTACCTAGCGGGGGAGCCCGCTACGAGCAGTACTTC. This sequence encodes CASSVPSGGARYEQYF. The full variable domain, its missing parts supplied by reference TRBV9 and TRBJ2-7, is DSGVTQTPKHLITATGQRVTLRCSPRSGDLSVYWYQQSLDQGLQFLIQYYNGEERAKGNILERFSAQQFPDLHSELNLSSLELGDSALYFCASSVPSGGARYEQYFGPGTRLTVT.